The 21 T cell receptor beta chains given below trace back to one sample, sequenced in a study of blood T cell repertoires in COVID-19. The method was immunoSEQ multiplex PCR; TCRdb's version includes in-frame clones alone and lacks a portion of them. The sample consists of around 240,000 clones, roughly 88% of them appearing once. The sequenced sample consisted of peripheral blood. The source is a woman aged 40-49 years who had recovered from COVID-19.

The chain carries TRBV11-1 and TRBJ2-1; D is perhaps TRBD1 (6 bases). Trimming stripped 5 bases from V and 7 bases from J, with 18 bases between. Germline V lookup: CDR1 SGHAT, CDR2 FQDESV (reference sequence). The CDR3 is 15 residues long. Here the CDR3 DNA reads TGTGCCAGCAGCGGCCGGGACACCACGGGAAATGAGCAGTTCTTC. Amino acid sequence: CASSGRDTTGNEQFF.

The DNA for the CDR3 is TGTGCCAGTAGCGTTGCTAACTATGGCTACACCTTC. Encoded protein: CASSVANYGYTF. The V and J genes are TRBV19 and TRBJ1-2; no clear D. This CDR3 has 12 amino acids. Germline V gene sequence: CDR1 LNHDA, CDR2 SQIVND (reference sequence). Deletions cut 6 bases from V and 0 bases from J, with 5 bases between.

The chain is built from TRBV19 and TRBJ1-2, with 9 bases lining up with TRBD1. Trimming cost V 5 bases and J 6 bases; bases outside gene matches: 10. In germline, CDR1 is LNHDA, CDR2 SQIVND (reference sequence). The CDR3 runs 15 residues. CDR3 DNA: TGTGCCAGTAGTTCGACCCCGACAGGGGGAGATGGCTACACCTTC. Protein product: CASSSTPTGGDGYTF.

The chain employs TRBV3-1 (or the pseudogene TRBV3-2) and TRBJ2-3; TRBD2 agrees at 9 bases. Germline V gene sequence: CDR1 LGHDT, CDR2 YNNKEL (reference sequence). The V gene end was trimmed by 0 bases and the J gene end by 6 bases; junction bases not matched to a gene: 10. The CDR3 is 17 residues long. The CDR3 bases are TGTGCCAGCAGCCAAGATCTCCTGCGGGGGGGCCGTGATACGCAGTATTTT. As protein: CASSQDLLRGGRDTQYF.

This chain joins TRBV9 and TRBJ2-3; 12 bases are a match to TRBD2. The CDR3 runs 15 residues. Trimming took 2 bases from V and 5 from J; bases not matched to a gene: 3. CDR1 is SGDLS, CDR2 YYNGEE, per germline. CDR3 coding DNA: TGTGCCAGCAGCGTTTCTAGCGGGGGGGTAGATACGCAGTATTTT. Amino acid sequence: CASSVSSGGVDTQYF.

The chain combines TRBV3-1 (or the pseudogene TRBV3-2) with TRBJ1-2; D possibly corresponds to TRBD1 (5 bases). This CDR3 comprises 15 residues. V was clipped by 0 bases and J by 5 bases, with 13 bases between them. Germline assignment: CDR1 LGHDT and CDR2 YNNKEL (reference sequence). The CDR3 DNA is TGTGCCAGCAGCCAAGATGTGGGGGGGGTGTATGGCTACACCTTC. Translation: CASSQDVGGVYGYTF.

The CDR3 reads CAWSVGGAGELFF. In DNA form, the CDR3 reads TGTGCCTGGAGTGTAGGGGGCGCCGGGGAGCTGTTTTTT. V gene TRBV30 combines with J gene TRBJ2-2, with 7 bases identical to TRBD1. CDR1 is GTSNPN, CDR2 SVGIG, per germline (reference sequence). The ends lost 0 bases at V and 6 bases at J; junction bases unmatched: 1. This CDR3 is 13 amino acids long.

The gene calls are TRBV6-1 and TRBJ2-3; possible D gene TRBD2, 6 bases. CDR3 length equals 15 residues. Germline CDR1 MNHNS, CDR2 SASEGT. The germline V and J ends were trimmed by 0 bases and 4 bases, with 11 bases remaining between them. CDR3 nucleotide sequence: TGTGCCAGCAGTGAAGCGGTTCCGGGAGCAGATACGCAGTATTTT. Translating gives CASSEAVPGADTQYF.

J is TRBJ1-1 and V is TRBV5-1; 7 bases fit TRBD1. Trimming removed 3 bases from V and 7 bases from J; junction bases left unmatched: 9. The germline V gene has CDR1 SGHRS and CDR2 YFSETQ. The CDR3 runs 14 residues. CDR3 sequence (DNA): TGCGCCAGCAGCTCACGCGGAACAGGGGATGAAGCTTTCTTT. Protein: CASSSRGTGDEAFF.

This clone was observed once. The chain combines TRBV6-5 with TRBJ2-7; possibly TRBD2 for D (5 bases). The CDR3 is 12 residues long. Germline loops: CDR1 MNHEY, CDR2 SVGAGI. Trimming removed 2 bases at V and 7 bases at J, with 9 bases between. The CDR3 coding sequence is TGTGCCAGCAGTTACGAGGGTGGTGAGCAGTACTTC. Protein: CASSYEGGEQYF.

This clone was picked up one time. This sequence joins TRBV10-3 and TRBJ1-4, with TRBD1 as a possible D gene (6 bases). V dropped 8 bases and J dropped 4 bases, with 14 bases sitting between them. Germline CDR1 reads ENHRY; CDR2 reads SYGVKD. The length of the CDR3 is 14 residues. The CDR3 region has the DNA TGTGCCATCGGAGGAGAAGGGGGTAATGAAAAACTGTTTTTT. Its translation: CAIGGEGGNEKLFF.

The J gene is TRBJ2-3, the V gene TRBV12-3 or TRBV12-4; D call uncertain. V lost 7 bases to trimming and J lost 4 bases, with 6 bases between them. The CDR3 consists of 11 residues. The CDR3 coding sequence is TGTGCCAGCACACAAGCAGATACGCAGTATTTT. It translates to CASTQADTQYF.

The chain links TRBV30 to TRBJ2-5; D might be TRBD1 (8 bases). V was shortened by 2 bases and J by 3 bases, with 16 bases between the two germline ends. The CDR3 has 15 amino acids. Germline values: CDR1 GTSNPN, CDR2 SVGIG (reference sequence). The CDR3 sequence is CAWSRGDRREETQYF. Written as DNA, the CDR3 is TGTGCCTGGAGTCGGGGGGACAGGAGAGAAGAGACCCAGTACTTC.

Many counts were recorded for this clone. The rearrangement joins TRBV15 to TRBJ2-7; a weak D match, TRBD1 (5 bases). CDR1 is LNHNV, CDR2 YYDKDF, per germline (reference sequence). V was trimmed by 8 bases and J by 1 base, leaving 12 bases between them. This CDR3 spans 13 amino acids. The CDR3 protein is CATSVGQSYEQYF. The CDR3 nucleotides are TGTGCCACCTCTGTGGGGCAGTCCTACGAGCAGTACTTC.

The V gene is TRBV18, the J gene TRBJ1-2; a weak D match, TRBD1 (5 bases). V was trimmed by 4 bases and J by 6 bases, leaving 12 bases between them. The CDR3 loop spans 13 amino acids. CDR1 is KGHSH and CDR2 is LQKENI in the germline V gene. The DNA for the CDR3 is TGTGCCAGCTCACGCGGGACCGACGATGGCTACACCTTC. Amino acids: CASSRGTDDGYTF.

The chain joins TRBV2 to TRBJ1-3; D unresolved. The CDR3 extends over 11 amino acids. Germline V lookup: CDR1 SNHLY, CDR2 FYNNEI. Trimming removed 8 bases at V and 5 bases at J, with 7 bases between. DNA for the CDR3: TGTGCCAGCGAGGTACGAAACACCATATATTTT. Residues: CASEVRNTIYF.

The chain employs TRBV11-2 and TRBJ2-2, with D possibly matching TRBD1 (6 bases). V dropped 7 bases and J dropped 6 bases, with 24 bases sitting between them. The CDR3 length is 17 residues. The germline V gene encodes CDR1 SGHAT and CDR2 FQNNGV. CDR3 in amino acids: CASTFGMGQGIAGELFF. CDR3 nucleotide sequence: TGTGCCAGCACCTTTGGAATGGGCCAGGGGATCGCCGGGGAGCTGTTTTTT.

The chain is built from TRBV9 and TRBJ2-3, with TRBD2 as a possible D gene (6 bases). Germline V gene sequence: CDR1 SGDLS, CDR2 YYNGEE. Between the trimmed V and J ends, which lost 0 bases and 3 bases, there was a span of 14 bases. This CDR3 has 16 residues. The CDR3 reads CASSVASGTGTDTQYF. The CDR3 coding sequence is TGTGCCAGCAGCGTAGCTTCTGGGACTGGGACAGATACGCAGTATTTT.

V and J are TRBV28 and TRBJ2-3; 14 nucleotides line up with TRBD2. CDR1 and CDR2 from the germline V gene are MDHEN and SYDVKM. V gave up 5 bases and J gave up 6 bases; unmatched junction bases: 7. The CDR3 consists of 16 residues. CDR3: CASSGLAGGPKDTQYF. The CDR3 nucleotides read TGTGCCAGCAGTGGACTAGCGGGGGGTCCTAAGGATACGCAGTATTTT.

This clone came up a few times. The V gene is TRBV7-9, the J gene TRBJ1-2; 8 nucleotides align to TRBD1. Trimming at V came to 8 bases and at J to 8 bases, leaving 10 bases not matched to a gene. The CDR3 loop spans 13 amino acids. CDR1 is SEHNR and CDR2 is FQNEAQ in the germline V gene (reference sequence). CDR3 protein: CASGFDRGQGYTF. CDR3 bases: TGTGCCAGCGGATTCGACAGGGGCCAAGGCTACACCTTC.

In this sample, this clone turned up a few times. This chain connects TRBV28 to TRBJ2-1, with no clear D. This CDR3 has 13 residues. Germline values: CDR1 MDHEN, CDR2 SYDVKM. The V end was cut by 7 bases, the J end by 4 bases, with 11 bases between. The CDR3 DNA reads TGTGCCAGCACCCCCTTTAATTACAATGAGCAGTTCTTC. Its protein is CASTPFNYNEQFF.